This entry concerns a single T cell receptor beta chain. The antigen is unknown. These donors, healthy bone marrow donors, were studied. V was cut by 0 bases and J by 2 bases, with 5 bases left in between. The CDR3 consists of 13 residues. Germline CDR1 SGDLS, CDR2 YYNGEE. Both 60 Vbeta primers and 13 Jbeta primers went into the PCR. TCRdb's copy holds only in-frame clones and misses some; the assay was immunoSEQ multiplex PCR. This sample has over 120,000 clones; 80% occur once, and the top ten carry approximately 2.5%. The data were taken from a study of cytomegalovirus exposure and HLA in healthy donors. The study's findings and limits: Usually a TCR sequence was rare, but some public TCRs were found in many donors. In the analysis, some V segments, TRBV6-2 and TRBV6-3 included, were excluded as indistinguishable. Later analysis demonstrated an association between a missense DCLRE1C variant and TCR beta V- and J-gene trimming.

The chain links TRBV9 to TRBJ1-2; the D gene is possibly TRBD1 (5 bases). Sequencing used PBMCs. The TCR sequence derives from a man aged 50 or older in good health and CMV-seronegative. CDR3 DNA: TGTGCCAGCAGCGTAGCAGGGAACTATGGCTACACCTTC. The encoded protein is CASSVAGNYGYTF.